Listed below are T cell receptor beta chains from one sample, sequenced in a study of technical replicates of blood from a handful of donors. The method was immunoSEQ multiplex PCR; TCRdb's version includes in-frame clones alone and lacks a portion of them. Of roughly 70,000 clones listed, roughly 93% are singletons. Specimen: T cells isolated from PBMCs. Source of these receptors: a human donor in good health. Both conserved end residues are part of each CDR3.

j_call v_call cdr3_aa
TRBJ1-2 TRBV6-5 CASSYGAGGLYGYTF
TRBJ2-1 TRBV7-8 CASTKRVSNEQFF
TRBJ1-2 TRBV6-6 CASSHLRQIHGYTF
TRBJ1-1 TRBV19 CASSRDRGPENTEAFF
TRBJ2-7 TRBV18 CARDDREVSYEQYF
TRBJ2-1 TRBV4-1 CASSQPRSGPYNEQFF
TRBJ2-1 TRBV5-1 CASSLGLADANEQFF
TRBJ2-7 TRBV15 CATRGTGVSEQYF
TRBJ1-4 TRBV5-1 CASSPGQATNEKLFF
TRBJ2-2 TRBV27 CGTSASPTGELFF
TRBJ1-2 TRBV6-1 CASIPTRGNYGYTF
TRBJ1-2 TRBV11-3 CASGARSDYGYTF
TRBJ2-1 TRBV18 CASSPPSKGNEQFF
TRBJ1-4 TRBV11-2 CASSRQEKLFF
TRBJ1-5 TRBV28 CASRSTGFLSNQPQHF
TRBJ2-1 TRBV28 CASSLWLAPSNEQFF